Listed below are T cell receptor beta chains from one sample, sequenced in a study of cytomegalovirus exposure and HLA in healthy donors. TCRdb's table, derived via immunoSEQ multiplex PCR, lists solely in-frame clones and lacks some. Altogether over 45,000 clones are present, 65% to 85% being singletons, with the ten largest covering under 2.5%. Source material: PBMCs. The receptors were sampled from a boy aged 5-17 years in good health and CMV-seropositive. CDR3s include the opening cysteine and the closing phenylalanine or tryptophan.

V gene: TRBV6-1
CDR3 protein: CASSRAGVLNEQFF

V gene: TRBV7-2
CDR3 protein: CASSLLAGAGDTQYF

V gene: TRBV29-1
CDR3 protein: CSAPGQGFWGDTEAFF

V gene: TRBV6-8
CDR3 protein: CASGMGRKSRTGDLGNQPQHF

V gene: TRBV19
CDR3 protein: CASSMAGRMETQYF

V gene: TRBV11-2
CDR3 protein: CASSRSGGGDGDTQYF

V gene: TRBV7-9
CDR3 protein: CASSLDSTYEQYF

V gene: TRBV5-4
CDR3 protein: CASSRGLAGEETQYF

V gene: TRBV19
CDR3 protein: CASTTRRGGGATEAFF

V gene: TRBV6-1
CDR3 protein: CASSERDSTEAFF

V gene: TRBV6-6
CDR3 protein: CASGRNTEAFF

V gene: TRBV2
CDR3 protein: CASQAGGWETQYF

V gene: TRBV5-1
CDR3 protein: CASSSGGELFF

V gene: TRBV5-4
CDR3 protein: CARGHWVDPEYEQYF

V gene: TRBV27
CDR3 protein: CASSLGQASYEQYF

V gene: TRBV5-1
CDR3 protein: CASSPSVRETQYF

V gene: TRBV4-2
CDR3 protein: CASSQEDGSPAGELFF

V gene: TRBV10-2
CDR3 protein: CASSESLGQPEAFF

V gene: TRBV5-1
CDR3 protein: CASSLGGMSYNEQFF

V gene: TRBV5-1
CDR3 protein: CASSRPGQGDSTIYF

V gene: TRBV21-1
CDR3 protein: CASSVSDREFGHSNQPQHF

V gene: TRBV29-1
CDR3 protein: CSVGFPGGSGNTIYF

V gene: TRBV7-8
CDR3 protein: CASSLDRTYEQYF

V gene: TRBV7-8
CDR3 protein: CASSLAVGRADTQYF

V gene: TRBV7-8
CDR3 protein: CASSSYRQGLTYNEQFF

V gene: TRBV11-2
CDR3 protein: CASSLVLDTQYF

V gene: TRBV6-4
CDR3 protein: CASRRDRGNTEAFF

V gene: TRBV5-6
CDR3 protein: CASSRTGNEKLFF